This TCR beta chain was captured in a study of OX40 agonist ivuxolimab in advanced cancers. Regarding the complete study: The costimulatory receptor OX40 (CD134) was targeted by ivuxolimab, a fully human IgG2 agonistic monoclonal antibody. Intravenous ivuxolimab was administered to patients every 2 weeks at six dose levels: 0.01, 0.1, 0.3, 1.5, 3 and 10 mg/kg. Among the roughly 50 dose-escalation patients, about 20 had hepatocellular carcinoma, roughly 15 melanoma, 9 renal cell carcinoma and 9 head and neck cancer. In the dose-escalation cohort, 75% to 85% of patients were male, and the mean age was around 65 years with a range of about 20 to 79. Prior anti-PD-1, anti-PD-L1 or anti-CTLA-4 therapy was permitted, and about 40% of dose-escalation patients had received checkpoint inhibitors. Partial responses occurred in three dose-escalation patients: two with cutaneous melanoma and one with hepatocellular carcinoma. The purpose of peripheral TCRbeta sequencing was to test whether ivuxolimab changed TCR sequence diversity and led to clonal T-cell expansion. The paper covers the monotherapy dose-escalation part of the phase I ivuxolimab trial, which included N ≈ 50 patients.

Concerning this clone itself: The clone's antigen remains unknown. No much larger clone exists at a distance of one base, and base qualities are not known.

Patients with a history of autoimmune disease or receiving systemic immunosuppression were excluded from the trial. In every dose cohort, peripheral blood was drawn for TCR sequencing at baseline, cycle 4 day 1, and cycle 7 day 1. The samples were drawn from a first-in-human, open-label, multicenter phase I dose-escalation trial of ivuxolimab. Adults with locally advanced or metastatic head and neck squamous cell, hepatocellular, melanoma or renal cell carcinoma were enrolled in the trial. Before TCR sequencing, CD4+ and CD8+ T cells were separately sorted from peripheral blood. The paper as a whole reports these results and caveats: Which antigens the clonally expanded peripheral T cells were specific for was not determined. Low levels of normalized T-cell clonal expansion were also seen in some nonresponding patients. At doses from 0.1 to 3.0 mg/kg, clonal expansion was seen in both CD4+ and CD8+ blood T cells between baseline and week 6. After ivuxolimab, expanded clones were on average more numerous among CD8+ T cells than among CD4+ T cells. In partial responders in the 0.1-3.0 mg/kg groups, normalized peripheral clonal expansion was found to be among the lowest, especially among CD8+ T cells.

CDR1 and CDR2 are read off the germline V gene as SGHVS and FNYEAQ. V trim: 5 bases; J trim: 3 bases; unmatched bases: 11. Measured from the cysteine to the phenylalanine, the CDR3 is 16 residues long. Left in the record is the CDR3 DNA by itself, 48 bases read in frame from the first base. To sequence the TCRbeta CDR3 region, genomic DNA was isolated from the sorted cells. The immunoSEQ Assay was used for sequencing of TCRbeta CDR3 regions. Here the immuneACCESS table is served through TCRdb, limited to in-frame sequences with V and J called. Missing clones are a known gap in these copies; in checked studies unresolved V genes cover under half, and the rest lacks a known reason. This sample gives about 12,000 clones in total; about 82% of them show up just once. Around 29% of the sample comes from the top ten.

This chain joins TRBV7-6 to TRBJ1-1; 8 bases in the junction line up with TRBD1. The sequence was collected from an adult with an advanced solid tumor such as melanoma, head and neck, liver or kidney cancer. The sample consisted of CD4+ or CD8+ T cells sorted from blood, taken in a trial of the OX40 agonist ivuxolimab. This receptor carries the CDR3 CASSPRPGGLDTEAFF. The DNA is as follows: TGTGCCAGCAGCCCACGGCCAGGGGGCTTGGACACTGAAGCTTTCTTT.